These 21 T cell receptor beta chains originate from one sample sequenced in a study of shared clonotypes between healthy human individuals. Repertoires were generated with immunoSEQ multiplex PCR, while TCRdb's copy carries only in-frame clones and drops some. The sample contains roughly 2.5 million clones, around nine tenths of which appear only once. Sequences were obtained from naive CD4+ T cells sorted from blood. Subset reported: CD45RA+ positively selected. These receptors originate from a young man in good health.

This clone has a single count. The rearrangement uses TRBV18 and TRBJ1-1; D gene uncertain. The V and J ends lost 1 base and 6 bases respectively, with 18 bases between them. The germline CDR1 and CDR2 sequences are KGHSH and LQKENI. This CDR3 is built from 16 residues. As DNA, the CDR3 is TGTGCCAGCTCACCACGAGTGGCCACGGGAGTCGCTGAAGCTTTCTTT. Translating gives CASSPRVATGVAEAFF.

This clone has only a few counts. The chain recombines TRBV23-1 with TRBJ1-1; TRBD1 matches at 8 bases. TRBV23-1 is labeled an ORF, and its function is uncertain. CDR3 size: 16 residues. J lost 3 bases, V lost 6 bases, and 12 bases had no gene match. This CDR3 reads CASRPRGQGKYTEAFF. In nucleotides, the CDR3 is TGCGCCAGCAGACCCCGAGGACAGGGTAAGTACACTGAAGCTTTCTTT.

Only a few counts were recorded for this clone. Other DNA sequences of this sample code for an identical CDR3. The chain's CDR3 is CASSLARGGEQYF. The CDR3 bases are TGTGCCAGCAGCTTAGCGCGGGGTGGGGAGCAGTACTTC. The chain carries TRBV7-2 and TRBJ2-7, with D possibly matching TRBD2 (6 bases). Germline CDR1 reads SGHTA; CDR2 reads FQGNSA. The CDR3 contains 13 residues. Trimming shortened V by 0 bases and J by 7 bases, and 10 bases separated the two germline ends.

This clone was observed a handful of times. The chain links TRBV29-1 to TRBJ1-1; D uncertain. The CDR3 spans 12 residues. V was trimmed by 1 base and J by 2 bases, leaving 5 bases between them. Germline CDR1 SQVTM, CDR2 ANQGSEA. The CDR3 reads CSVEGSNTEAFF. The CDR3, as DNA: TGCAGCGTTGAAGGCAGCAACACTGAAGCTTTCTTT.

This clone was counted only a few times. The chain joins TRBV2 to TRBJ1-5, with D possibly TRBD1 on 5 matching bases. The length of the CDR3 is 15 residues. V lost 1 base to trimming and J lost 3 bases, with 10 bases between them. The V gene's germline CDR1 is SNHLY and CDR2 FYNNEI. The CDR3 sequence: CASSEGGRDNQPQHF. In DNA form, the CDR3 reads TGTGCCAGCAGTGAAGGGGGCAGGGACAATCAGCCCCAGCATTTT.

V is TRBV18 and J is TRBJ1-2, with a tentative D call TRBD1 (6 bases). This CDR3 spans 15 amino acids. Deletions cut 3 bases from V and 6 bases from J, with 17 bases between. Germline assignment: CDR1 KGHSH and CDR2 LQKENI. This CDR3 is CASSPSGAMWNGYTF. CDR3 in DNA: TGTGCCAGCTCACCCTCGGGGGCAATGTGGAATGGCTACACCTTC.

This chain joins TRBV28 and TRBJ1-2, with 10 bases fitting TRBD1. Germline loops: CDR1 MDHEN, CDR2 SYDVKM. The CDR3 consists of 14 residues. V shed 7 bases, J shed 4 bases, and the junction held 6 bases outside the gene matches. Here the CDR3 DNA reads TGTGCCAGCACCTCCGGGACAGGGGTCTATGGCTACACCTTC. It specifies CASTSGTGVYGYTF.

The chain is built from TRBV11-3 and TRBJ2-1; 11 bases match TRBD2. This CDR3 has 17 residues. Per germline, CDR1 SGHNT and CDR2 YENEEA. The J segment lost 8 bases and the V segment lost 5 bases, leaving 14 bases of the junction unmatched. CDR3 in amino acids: CASSPQGLAGGPDEQFF. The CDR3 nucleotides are TGTGCCAGCAGCCCCCAAGGGTTAGCGGGAGGGCCTGATGAGCAGTTCTTC.

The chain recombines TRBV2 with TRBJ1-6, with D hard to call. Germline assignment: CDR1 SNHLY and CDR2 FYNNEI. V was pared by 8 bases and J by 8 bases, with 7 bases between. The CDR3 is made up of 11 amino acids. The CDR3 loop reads CASGRDSPLHF. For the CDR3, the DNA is TGTGCCAGCGGGCGGGATTCACCCCTCCACTTT.

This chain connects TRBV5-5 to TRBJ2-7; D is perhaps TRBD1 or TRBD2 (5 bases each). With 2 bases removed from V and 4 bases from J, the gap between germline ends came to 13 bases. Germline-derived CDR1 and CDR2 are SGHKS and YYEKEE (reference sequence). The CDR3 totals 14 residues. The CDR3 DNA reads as TGTGCCAGCAGCTTTAACGGGGCGAGTTACGAGCAGTACTTC. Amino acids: CASSFNGASYEQYF.

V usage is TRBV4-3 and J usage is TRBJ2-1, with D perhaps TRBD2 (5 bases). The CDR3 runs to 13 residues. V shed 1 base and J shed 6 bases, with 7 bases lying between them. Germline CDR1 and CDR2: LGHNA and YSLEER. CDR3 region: CASSQAGVNEQFF. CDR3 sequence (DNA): TGCGCCAGCAGCCAAGCCGGGGTCAATGAGCAGTTCTTC.

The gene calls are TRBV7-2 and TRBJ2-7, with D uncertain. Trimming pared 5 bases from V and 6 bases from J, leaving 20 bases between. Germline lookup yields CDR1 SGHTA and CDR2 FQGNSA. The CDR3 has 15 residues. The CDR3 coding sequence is TGTGCCAGCAGCCTTCAGACTGGGCTCTCTTCCGAGCAGTACTTC. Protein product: CASSLQTGLSSEQYF.

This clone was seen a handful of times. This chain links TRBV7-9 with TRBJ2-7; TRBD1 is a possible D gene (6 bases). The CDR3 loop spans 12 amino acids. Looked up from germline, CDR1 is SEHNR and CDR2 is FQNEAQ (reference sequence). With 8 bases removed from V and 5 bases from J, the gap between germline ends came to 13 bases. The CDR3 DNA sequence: TGTGCCAGCGGGGGCGCTTACCACGAGCAGTACTTC. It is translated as CASGGAYHEQYF. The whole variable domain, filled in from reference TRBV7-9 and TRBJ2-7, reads DTGVSQNPRHKITKRGQNVTFRCDPISEHNRLYWYRQTLGQGPEFLTYFQNEAQLEKSRLLSDRFSAERPKGSFSTLEIQRTEQGDSAMYLCASGGAYHEQYFGPGTRLTVT.

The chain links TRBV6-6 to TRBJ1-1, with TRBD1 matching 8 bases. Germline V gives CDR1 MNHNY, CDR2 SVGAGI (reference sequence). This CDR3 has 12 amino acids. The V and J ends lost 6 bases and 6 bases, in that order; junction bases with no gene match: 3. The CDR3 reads CASRGQGAEAFF. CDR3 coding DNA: TGTGCCAGCAGAGGACAGGGCGCTGAAGCTTTCTTT.

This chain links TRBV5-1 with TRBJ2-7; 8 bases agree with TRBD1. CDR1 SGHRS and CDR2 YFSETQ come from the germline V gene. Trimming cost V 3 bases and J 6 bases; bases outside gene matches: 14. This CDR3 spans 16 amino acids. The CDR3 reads CASSSTTGTGDAEQYF. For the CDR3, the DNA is TGCGCCAGCAGCTCTACTACCGGGACAGGCGACGCCGAGCAGTACTTC.

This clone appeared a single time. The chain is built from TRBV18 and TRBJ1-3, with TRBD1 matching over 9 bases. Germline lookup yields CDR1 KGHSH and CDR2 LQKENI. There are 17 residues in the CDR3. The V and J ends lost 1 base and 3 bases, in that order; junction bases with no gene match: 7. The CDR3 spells CASSPLRTGAHGNTIYF. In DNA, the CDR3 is TGTGCCAGCTCACCACTGAGGACAGGGGCGCATGGAAACACCATATATTTT.

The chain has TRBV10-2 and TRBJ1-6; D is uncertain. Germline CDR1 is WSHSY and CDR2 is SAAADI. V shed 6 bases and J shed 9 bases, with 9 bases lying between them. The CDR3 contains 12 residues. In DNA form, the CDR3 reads TGCGCCAGCAGAAACAAGGTTTCACCCCTCCACTTT. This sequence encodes CASRNKVSPLHF.

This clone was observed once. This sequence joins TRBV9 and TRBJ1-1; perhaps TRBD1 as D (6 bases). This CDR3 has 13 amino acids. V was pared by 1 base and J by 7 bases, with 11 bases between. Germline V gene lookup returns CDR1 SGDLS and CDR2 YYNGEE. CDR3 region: CASSVRGADEAFF. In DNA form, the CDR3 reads TGTGCCAGCAGCGTAAGGGGGGCGGATGAAGCTTTCTTT.

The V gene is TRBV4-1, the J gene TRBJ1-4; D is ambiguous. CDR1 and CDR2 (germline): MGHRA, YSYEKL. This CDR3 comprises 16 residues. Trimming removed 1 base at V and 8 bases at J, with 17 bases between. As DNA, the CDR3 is TGCGCCAGCAGCCAAGGGTTCGGAAACCTGGGGGAAAAACTGTTTTTT. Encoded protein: CASSQGFGNLGEKLFF.

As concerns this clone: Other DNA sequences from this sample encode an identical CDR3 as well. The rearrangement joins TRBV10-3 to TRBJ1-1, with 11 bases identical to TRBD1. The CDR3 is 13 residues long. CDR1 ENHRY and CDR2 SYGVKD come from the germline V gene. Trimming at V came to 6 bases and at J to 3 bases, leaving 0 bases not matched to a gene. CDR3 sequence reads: CAIRGQGDTEAFF. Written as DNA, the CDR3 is TGTGCCATCAGGGGACAGGGGGACACTGAAGCTTTCTTT.

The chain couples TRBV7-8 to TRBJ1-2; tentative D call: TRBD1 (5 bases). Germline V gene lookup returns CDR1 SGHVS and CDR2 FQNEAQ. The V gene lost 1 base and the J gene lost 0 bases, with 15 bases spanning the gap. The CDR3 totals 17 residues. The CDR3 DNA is TGTGCCAGCAGCTTAGAATCGGGACCAGGTTCTAACTATGGCTACACCTTC. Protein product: CASSLESGPGSNYGYTF.